This entry features one T cell receptor beta chain sequence. Living in 24 US areas, the participants were between 18 and 89 years of age. Allocation to cohorts depended on clinical history reported by the participants. In the original analysis: From reference gene primer amplification, estimates of nucleated cell counts were derived. Libraries were prepared by immunoSEQ multiplex PCR; TCRdb keeps only in-frame clonotypes and omits some of them. V and J calls and clone size are those listed in that table; D and trimming were worked out from the DNA. This sample has 190,000 or so clones, with approximately 86% found just once. The V gene's germline CDR1 is MGHRA and CDR2 YSYEKL. The CDR3 has 16 residues. After removal of 3 bases from V and 3 bases from J, the junction contained 7 bases not matched to a gene. The data stem from a study of blood T cell repertoires in COVID-19. On the study more broadly: Sample material is recorded as cDNA or gDNA derived from T cells, B-cell-depleted T cells, or PBMCs.

The sequence derives from a man between 18 and 35 years old with acute COVID-19. The chain couples TRBV4-1 to TRBJ2-2; 7 bases fit TRBD2. The sequencing input was PBMCs or T cells enriched from blood (not recorded which). CDR3 nucleotide sequence: TGCGCCAGCAGCCAGGGCTGGGGAGGGGACACCGGGGAGCTGTTTTTT. It yields the protein CASSQGWGGDTGELFF.